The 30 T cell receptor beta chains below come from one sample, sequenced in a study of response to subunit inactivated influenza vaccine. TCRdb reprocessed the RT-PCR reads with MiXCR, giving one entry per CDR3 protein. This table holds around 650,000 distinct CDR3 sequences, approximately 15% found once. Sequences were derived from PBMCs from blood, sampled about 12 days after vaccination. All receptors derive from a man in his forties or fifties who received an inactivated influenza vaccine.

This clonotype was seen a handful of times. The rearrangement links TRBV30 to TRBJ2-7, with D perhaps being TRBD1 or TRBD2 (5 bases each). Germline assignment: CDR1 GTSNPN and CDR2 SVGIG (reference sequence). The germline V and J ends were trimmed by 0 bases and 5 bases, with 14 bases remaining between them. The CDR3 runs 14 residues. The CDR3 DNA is TGTGCCTGGAGTGTGTTGGCAGGGACCCACGAGCAGTACTTC. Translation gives CAWSVLAGTHEQYF.

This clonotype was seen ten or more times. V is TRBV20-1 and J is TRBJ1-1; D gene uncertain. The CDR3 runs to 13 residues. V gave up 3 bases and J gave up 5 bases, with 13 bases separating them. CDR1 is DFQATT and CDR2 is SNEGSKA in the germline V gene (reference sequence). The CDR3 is CSASPHWNTEAFF. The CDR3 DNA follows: TGCAGTGCTAGCCCCCATTGGAATACTGAAGCTTTCTTT.

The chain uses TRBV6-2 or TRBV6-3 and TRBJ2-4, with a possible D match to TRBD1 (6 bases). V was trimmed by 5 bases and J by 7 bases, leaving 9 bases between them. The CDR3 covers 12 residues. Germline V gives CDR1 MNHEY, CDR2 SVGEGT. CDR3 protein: CASSPGQNIQYF. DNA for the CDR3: TGTGCCAGCAGTCCCGGACAGAACATTCAGTACTTC.

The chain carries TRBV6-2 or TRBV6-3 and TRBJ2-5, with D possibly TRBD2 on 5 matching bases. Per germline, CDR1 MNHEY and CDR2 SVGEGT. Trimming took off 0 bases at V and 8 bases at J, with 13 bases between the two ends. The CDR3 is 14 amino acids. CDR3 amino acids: CASSYSEGPTTQYF. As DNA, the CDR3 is TGTGCCAGCAGTTACTCAGAGGGCCCTACTACCCAGTACTTC.

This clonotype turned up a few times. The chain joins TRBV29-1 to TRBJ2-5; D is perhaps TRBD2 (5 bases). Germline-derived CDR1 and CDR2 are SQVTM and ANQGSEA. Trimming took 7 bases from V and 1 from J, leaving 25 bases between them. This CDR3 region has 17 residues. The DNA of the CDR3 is TGCAGCGCCGTCAATTTAAACCATGGACGGGGCCAAGAGACCCAGTACTTC. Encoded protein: CSAVNLNHGRGQETQYF.

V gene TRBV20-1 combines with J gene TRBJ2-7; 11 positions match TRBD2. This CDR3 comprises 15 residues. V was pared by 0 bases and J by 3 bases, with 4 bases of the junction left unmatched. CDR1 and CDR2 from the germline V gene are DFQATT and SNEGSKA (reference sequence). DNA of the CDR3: TGCAGTGCTAGAGATCCACTAGCGGGAGTCTACGAGCAGTACTTC. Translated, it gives CSARDPLAGVYEQYF.

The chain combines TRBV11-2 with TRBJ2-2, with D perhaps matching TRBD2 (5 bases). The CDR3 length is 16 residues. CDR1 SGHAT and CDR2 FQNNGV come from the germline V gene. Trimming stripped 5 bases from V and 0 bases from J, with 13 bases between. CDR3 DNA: TGTGCCAGCAGCGAATGGACTGGTCCGAACACCGGGGAGCTGTTTTTT. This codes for CASSEWTGPNTGELFF.

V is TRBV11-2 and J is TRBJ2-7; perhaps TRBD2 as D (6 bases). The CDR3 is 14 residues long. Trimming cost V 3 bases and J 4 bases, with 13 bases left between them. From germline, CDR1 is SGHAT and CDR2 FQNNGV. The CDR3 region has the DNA TGTGCCAGCAGCTTGGGGTACGCGGGATACGAGCAGTACTTC. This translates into CASSLGYAGYEQYF.

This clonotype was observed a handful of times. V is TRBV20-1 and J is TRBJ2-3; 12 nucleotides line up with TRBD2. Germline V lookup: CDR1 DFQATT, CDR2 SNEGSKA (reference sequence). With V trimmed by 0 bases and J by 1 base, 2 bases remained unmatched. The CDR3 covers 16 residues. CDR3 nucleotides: TGCAGTGCTAGAGATAGACTAGCGGGGGGCACAGATACGCAGTATTTT. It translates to CSARDRLAGGTDTQYF.

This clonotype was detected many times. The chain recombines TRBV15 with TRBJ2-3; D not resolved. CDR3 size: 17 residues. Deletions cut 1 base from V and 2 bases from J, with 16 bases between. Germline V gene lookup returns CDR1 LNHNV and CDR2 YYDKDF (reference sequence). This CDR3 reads CATSRAADVRNTDTQYF. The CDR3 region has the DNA TGTGCCACCAGCAGAGCGGCGGATGTACGAAACACAGATACGCAGTATTTT.

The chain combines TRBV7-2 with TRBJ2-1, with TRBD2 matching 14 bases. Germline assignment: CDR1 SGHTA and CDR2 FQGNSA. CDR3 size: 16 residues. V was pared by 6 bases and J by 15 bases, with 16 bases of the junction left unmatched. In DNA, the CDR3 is TGTGCCAGCAGTAGCGGGACTAGCGGGAGTAGCACTAGGTGGTTCTTC. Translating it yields CASSSGTSGSSTRWFF. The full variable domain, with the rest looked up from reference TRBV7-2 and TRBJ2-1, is GAGVSQSPSNKVTEKGKDVELRCDPISGHTALYWYRQSLGQGLEFLIYFQGNSAPDKSGLPSDRFSAERTGGSVSTLTIQRTQQEDSAVYLCASSSGTSGSSTRWFFGPGTRLTVL.

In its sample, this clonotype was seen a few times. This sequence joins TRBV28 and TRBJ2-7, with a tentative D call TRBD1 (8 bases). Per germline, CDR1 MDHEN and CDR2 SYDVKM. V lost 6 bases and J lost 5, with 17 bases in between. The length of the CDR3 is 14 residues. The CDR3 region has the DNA TGTGCCAGCAGGTTCTTAACAGGGGGGGACGAGCAGTACTTC. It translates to CASRFLTGGDEQYF.

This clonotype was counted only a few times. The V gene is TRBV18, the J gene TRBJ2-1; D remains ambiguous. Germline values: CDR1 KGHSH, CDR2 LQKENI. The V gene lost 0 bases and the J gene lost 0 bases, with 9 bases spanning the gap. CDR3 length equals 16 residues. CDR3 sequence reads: CASSPPNGRSYNEQFF. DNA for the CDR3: TGTGCCAGCTCACCACCCAACGGTCGCTCCTACAATGAGCAGTTCTTC.

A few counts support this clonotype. CDR3 region: CSAPYLGQLNTEAFF. As DNA, the CDR3 is TGCAGTGCCCCATACCTCGGACAGCTTAACACTGAAGCTTTCTTT. The chain links TRBV20-1 to TRBJ1-1; TRBD1 is a possible D gene (6 bases). The CDR3 spans 15 residues. V dropped 6 bases and J dropped 2 bases, with 19 bases sitting between them. CDR1 and CDR2 from the germline V gene are DFQATT and SNEGSKA (reference sequence).

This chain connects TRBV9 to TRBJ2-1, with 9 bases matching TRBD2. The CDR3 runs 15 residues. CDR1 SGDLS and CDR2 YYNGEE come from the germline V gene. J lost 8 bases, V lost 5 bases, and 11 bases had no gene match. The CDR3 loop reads CASSIQGTSSDEQFF. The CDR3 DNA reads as TGTGCCAGCAGTATTCAGGGGACTAGCAGCGATGAGCAGTTCTTC.

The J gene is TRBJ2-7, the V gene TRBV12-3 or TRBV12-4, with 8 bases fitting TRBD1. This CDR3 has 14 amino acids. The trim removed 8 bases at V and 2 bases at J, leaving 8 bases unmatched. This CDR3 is CASAQGDRTYEQYF. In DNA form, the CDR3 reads TGTGCCAGCGCCCAGGGGGACAGGACCTACGAGCAGTACTTC.

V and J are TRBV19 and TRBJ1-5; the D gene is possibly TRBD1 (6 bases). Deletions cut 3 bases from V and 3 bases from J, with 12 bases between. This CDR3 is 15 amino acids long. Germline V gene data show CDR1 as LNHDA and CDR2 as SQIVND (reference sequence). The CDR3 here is CASSIDRFFNQPQHF. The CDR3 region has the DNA TGTGCCAGTAGTATCGACAGGTTCTTCAATCAGCCCCAGCATTTT.

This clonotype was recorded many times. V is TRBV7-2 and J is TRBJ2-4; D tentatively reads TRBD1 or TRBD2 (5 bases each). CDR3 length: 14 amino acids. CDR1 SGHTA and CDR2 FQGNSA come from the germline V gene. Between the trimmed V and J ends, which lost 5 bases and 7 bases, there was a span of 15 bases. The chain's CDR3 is CASSLGPTGNIQYF. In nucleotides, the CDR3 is TGTGCCAGCAGCCTGGGACCTACTGGGAACATTCAGTACTTC. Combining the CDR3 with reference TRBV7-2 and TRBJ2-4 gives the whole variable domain GAGVSQSPSNKVTEKGKDVELRCDPISGHTALYWYRQSLGQGLEFLIYFQGNSAPDKSGLPSDRFSAERTGGSVSTLTIQRTQQEDSAVYLCASSLGPTGNIQYFGAGTRLSVL.

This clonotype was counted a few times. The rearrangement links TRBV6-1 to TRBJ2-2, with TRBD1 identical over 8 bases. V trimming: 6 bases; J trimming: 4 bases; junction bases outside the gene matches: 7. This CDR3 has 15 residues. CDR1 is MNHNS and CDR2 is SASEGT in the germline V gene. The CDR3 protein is CASRVTGGITGELFF. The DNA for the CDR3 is TGTGCCAGCAGAGTCACAGGGGGTATCACCGGGGAGCTGTTTTTT.

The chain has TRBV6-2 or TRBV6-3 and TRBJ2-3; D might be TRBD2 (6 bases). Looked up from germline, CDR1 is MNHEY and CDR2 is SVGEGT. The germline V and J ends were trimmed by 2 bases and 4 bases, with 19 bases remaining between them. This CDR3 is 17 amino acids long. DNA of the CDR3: TGTGCCAGCAGTTACCGCCGTGGCGGGATCAGGGCAGATACGCAGTATTTT. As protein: CASSYRRGGIRADTQYF.

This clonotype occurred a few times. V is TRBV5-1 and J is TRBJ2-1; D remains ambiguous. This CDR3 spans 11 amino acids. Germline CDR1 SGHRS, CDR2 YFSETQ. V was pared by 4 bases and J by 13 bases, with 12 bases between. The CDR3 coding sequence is TGCGCCAGCAGCCCAGACCGTGCACAGTTCTTC. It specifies CASSPDRAQFF.

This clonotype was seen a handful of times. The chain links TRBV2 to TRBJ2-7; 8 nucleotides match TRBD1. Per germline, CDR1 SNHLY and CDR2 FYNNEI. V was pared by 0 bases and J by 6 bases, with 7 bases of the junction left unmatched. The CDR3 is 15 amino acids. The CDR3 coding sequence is TGTGCCAGCAGTGAAGCCCTTCACAGGGGGAGCGAGCAGTACTTC. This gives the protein CASSEALHRGSEQYF.

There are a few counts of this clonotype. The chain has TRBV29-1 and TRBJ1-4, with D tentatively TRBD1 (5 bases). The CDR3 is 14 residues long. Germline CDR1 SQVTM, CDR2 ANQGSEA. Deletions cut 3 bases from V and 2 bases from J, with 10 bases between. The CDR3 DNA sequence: TGCAGCGTTGATGGGGGGAAGACTAATGAAAAACTGTTTTTT. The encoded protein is CSVDGGKTNEKLFF.

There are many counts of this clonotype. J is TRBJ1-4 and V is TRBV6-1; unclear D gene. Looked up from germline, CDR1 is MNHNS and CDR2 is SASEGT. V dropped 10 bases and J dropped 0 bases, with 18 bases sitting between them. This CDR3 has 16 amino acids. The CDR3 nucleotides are TGTGCCACCCGGGAGACGTGGTCCACAACTAATGAAAAACTGTTTTTT. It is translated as CATRETWSTTNEKLFF.

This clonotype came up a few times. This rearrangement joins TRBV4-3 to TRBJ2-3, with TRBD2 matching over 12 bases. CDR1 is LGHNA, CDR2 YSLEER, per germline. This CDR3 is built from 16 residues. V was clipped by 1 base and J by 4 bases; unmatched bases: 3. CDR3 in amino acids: CASSQAGTSGPDTQYF. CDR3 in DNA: TGCGCCAGCAGCCAAGCCGGGACTAGCGGGCCAGATACGCAGTATTTT.

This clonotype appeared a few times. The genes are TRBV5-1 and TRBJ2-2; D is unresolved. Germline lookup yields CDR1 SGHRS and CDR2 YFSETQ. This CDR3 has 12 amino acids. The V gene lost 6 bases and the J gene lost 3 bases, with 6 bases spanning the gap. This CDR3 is CASMTDTGELFF. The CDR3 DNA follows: TGCGCCAGCATGACTGACACCGGGGAGCTGTTTTTT. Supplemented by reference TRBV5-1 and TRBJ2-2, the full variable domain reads KAGVTQTPRYLIKTRGQQVTLSCSPISGHRSVSWYQQTPGQGLQFLFEYFSETQRNKGNFPGRFSGRQFSNSRSEMNVSTLELGDSALYLCASMTDTGELFFGEGSRLTVL.

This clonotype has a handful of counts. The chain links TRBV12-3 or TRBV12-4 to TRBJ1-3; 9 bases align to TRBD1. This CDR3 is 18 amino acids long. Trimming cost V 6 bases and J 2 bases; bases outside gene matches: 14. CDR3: CASSSRGTGSVAGNTIYF. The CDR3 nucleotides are TGTGCCAGCAGCTCCCGGGGGACAGGGTCAGTTGCTGGAAACACCATATATTTT.

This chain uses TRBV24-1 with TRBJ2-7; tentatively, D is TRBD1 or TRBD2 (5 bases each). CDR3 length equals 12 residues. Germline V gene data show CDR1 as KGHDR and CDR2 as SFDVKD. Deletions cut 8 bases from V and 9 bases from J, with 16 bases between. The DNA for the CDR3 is TGTGCCACCAAACTCACAGGAGGAGTGCAGTACTTC. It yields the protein CATKLTGGVQYF.

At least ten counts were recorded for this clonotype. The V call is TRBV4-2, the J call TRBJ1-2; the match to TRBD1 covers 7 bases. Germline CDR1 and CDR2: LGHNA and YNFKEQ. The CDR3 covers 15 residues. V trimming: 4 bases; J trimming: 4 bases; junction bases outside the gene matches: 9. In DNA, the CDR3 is TGTGCCAGCAGCCCCCGGTCCGCAGGGGGCTATGGCTACACCTTC. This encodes CASSPRSAGGYGYTF.

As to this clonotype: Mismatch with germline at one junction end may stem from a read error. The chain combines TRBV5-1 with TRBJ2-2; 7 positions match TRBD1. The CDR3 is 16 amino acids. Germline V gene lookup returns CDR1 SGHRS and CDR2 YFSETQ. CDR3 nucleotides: TGCGCCTGCAGCCCAACAGGGGACGCAGGCTCCGGGGAGCTGTTTTTT. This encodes CACSPTGDAGSGELFF.